This entry features one TCR beta chain sequence. Per the authors' pipeline: Reference gene primer amplification in the assay estimated nucleated cell counts. The protocol was immunoSEQ multiplex PCR, while the TCRdb copy is restricted to in-frame clones and leaves out a portion. Clone size and V and J calls were adopted from that table, with D and trimming inferred from the DNA. The data contain 250,000 to 300,000 clones, 89% of them seen just once; the ten biggest clones take up 9.5% to 15%. This entry belongs to a study of blood T cell repertoires in COVID-19. The CDR3 runs 16 residues. Germline trimming cut 5 bases from V and 6 bases from J; bases unmatched to any gene: 11. Germline CDR1 and CDR2: SGHTA and FQGNSA.

V usage is TRBV7-2 and J usage is TRBJ2-1, with TRBD2 matching over 9 bases. This TCR derives from a woman aged 60-75 years with acute or convalescent COVID-19. The sequencing sample was made of peripheral blood. The CDR3 sequence: CASSPGGGGAFNEQFF. The DNA for the CDR3 is TGTGCCAGCAGCCCAGGAGGCGGGGGGGCGTTCAATGAGCAGTTCTTC.